Sequencing of this T cell receptor (beta chain) was carried out in a study of T cell repertoires in cytomegalovirus infection. The overall study: It was recently identified HLA-C-restricted and well-studied HLA-B-restricted CMV epitopes that the study used. Both CMV infection and a matching HLA type were indicated by public TCR beta signatures.

TCRdb reprocessed the reads with MiXCR, giving one entry per CDR3 protein. Among 650,000 to 850,000 distinct CDR3 sequences listed, under 35% were seen once. The CDR3 is made up of 16 amino acids. Germline V gene sequence: CDR1 SEHNR, CDR2 FQNEAQ (reference sequence). V was pared by 7 bases and J by 1 base, with 9 bases of the junction left unmatched. General observations from the study: Cumulative frequency (of public TCR beta family members) identified carriers of CMV plus the relevant HLA. Dominant in the ex vivo response were TCR beta clonotypes restricted by HLA-C and specific for CMV.

The sample holds many counts of this clonotype. Its antigen is undetermined. The source is a human donor in good health (CMV status not recorded). Some clones in this sample may be carry-over from other donors' samples. J is TRBJ2-5 and V is TRBV7-9, with 10 positions matching TRBD2. The sequences come from cultured CD8+ T cells from PBMCs, collected from culture after CMV antigen stimulation. The DNA for the CDR3 is TGTGCCAGCATCCCATTAGCGGGGGGCCGCCAAGAGACCCAGTACTTC. This encodes CASIPLAGGRQETQYF.